The entry that follows covers one T cell receptor (beta chain) sequence. This clonotype has more than one count but fewer than ten. Its antigen remains undetermined. Per-nucleotide qualities are absent, and no much larger clonotype sits a single base away. Library prep was done by PCR. The sequencer was a NextSeq 500. Preparation of bulk TCR libraries followed a previously described approach, with the TCR primers listed in Table S5. Total RNA was purified with the Qiagen AllPrep DNA/RNA kit. Before analysis, reads from multiple sequencing runs of the same library were pooled. In the authors' own workflow: Reads were retained only if the reads had an exact TCR constant sequence, and the retained reads were trimmed to 150 nt and grouped according to their 12-nt molecular barcodes. Within each barcode group, reads were sub-clustered at a 15% Levenshtein threshold, and quality-weighted consensus sequences were built per RNA molecule. Non-functional sequences were discarded, and so were lower-count sequences lying one edit away from another sequence. On the basis of fitting two negative binomial distributions, barcode sub-clusters with fewer than 20% of the maximum read count were discarded. In TCRdb, the public reads were trimmed at Q25 with fastp and aligned with MiXCR, with productive beta chains retained. Every entry covers one CDR3 protein and lists the most common genes and DNA from its rows. What appears here as the V and J calls and clone size reflects TCRdb's work, not the paper's. In all, the sample holds about 500,000 distinct CDR3 sequences, and approximately 25% of those were seen once. 0.76% of the sample rests with the top ten.

The record originates from a study of molecular identifiers for immune sequencing clone quantification (dated by TCRdb to 2017 to 2018). About the investigation overall: For a replicate experiment, RNA from approximately 20,000 or 100,000 naive CD8 T cells was divided into five aliquots, and four of the five aliquots were sequenced. This methods study benchmarked molecular-identifier clustering-based TCR repertoire sequencing (MIDCIRS) and TCR RNA copy counting, using CD8 T cells to do so.

The research as a whole found: Spiked-in Jurkat TCR RNA equivalent to a single cell was reported to be detectable even among over 800,000 naive CD8 T cells. Clones above 20 RNA copies held over 99% of molecules in CMV-specific effector cells but under 1% in naive cells. The sizes of highly expanded clones could end up underestimated when identical TCR molecules share a barcode. The naive libraries included spiked-in Jurkat TCR RNA (about ten copies' worth), and this Jurkat TCR RNA is not part of the donor repertoire. When barcode sub-clustering was omitted, TCR diversity was inflated by chimeric consensus sequences, with chimeras reaching as high as 47%. Modeling indicated 2.5 to 3.5 TCR RNA copies recovered per cell, compared with around 11 by digital PCR, which implies a capture efficiency of approximately 30%.

Libraries of naive CD8 T cells were built from approximately 20,000 to 980,000 sorted cells, with 10%, 30% or 50% of the purified RNA used. Naive CD8 T cells were FACS-sorted as CD8+CD4-CCR7+CD45RA+ on a BD FACSAria II into RLT Plus buffer. To test detection sensitivity, Jurkat RNA equivalent to more than 9 TCR copies was spiked into samples of about 17,000-1,100,000 naive CD8 T cells. CD8 T cells were enriched using RosetteSep CD8+ T Cell Enrichment Cocktail and Ficoll-Paque, and the enriched cells then underwent ACK red cell lysis. Per the germline V gene (reference sequence), LGHDT is the CDR1 and YNNKEL is the CDR2. Here V drops 0 bases and J drops 4 bases, and the junction holds 8 bases not matched to any gene. The CDR3 runs 16 amino acids, cysteine and phenylalanine included. Only the CDR3 DNA is retained, 48 bases long and in frame from the first base.

The chain couples TRBV3-1 to TRBJ2-7; TRBD2 aligns with 8 central bases. The sequenced sample was naive CD8+ T cells from blood, with Jurkat cell RNA spiked in. Taken with the paper, the label for cell subset or site translates to: FACS-sorted CD8+CD4-CCR7+CD45RA+ naive T cells. This clonotype was sampled from a human donor in good health. Some libraries in this study had Jurkat cell RNA spiked in. The bases read TGTGCCAGCAGCCAAGATGTGGGGCGGGAGGCTTACGAGCAGTACTTC. Translated, this gives CASSQDVGREAYEQYF.